These T cell receptor beta chains were read from a single sample in a study of regulatory T cells in long-lasting Graves disease. TCRdb ran MiXCR on the multiplex PCR reads and lists one entry per CDR3 protein. The repertoire holds 500,000 or so distinct CDR3 sequences, roughly a sixth seen once, with approximately 25% in the top ten. These data were also filed under a second study, of T cells in Graves' hyperthyroidism and ophthalmopathy.

The sequenced sample was peripheral blood mononuclear cells (PBMCs), obtained at new diagnosis, from a patient treated with antithyroid drugs. These receptors were taken from a middle-aged woman with Graves disease. Each CDR3 is given with its conserved first and last residue. Each record gives: J gene, D gene, clone size, V gene, CDR3 DNA, CDR3 protein. A D gene is named only where the DNA matches it firmly. The size entry is marked missing in some rows and otherwise reads once, few, many or a size class.

TRBJ1-4,.,many,TRBV5-6,TGTGCCAGCAGCCGACGCCGTAATGAAAAACTGTTTTTT,CASSRRRNEKLFF
TRBJ1-1,TRBD1,few,TRBV7-9,TGTGCCAGCAGCTTAGCGGCAGGGGGTTACACTGAAGCTTTCTTT,CASSLAAGGYTEAFF
TRBJ2-3,.,many,TRBV7-2,TGTGCCAGCAGCCCGTGGGGTAGCACAGATACGCAGTATTTT,CASSPWGSTDTQYF
TRBJ2-7,.,many,TRBV12-5,TGTGCTAGTGGTTTCTCGGACAGAACCCTCTACGAGCAGTACTTC,CASGFSDRTLYEQYF
TRBJ1-5,TRBD1,many,TRBV7-8,TGTGCCAGCAGCCCGGGGACAGGTTGGGAACCCCAGCATTTT,CASSPGTGWEPQHF
TRBJ2-7,.,many,TRBV7-9,TGTGCCAGCAGCCCCCCTAGTATCTACGAGCAGTACTTC,CASSPPSIYEQYF
TRBJ1-2,.,.,TRBV6-2/TRBV6-3,TGTGCCAGCAGTGTGGGGGGGTACGGAGGCTACACCTTC,CASSVGGYGGYTF
TRBJ2-3,.,.,TRBV29-1,TGCAGCGTTGAACAGGGCACAGATACGCAGTATTTT,CSVEQGTDTQYF
TRBJ1-4,TRBD1,many,TRBV7-3,TGTGCCAGCAGCTTTACAGGGGGCCCGGCAACTAATGAAAAACTGTTTTTT,CASSFTGGPATNEKLFF
TRBJ1-6,TRBD1,many,TRBV2,TGTGCCAGCACCGAAAGGGGACAGTATAATTCACCCCTCCACTTT,CASTERGQYNSPLHF
TRBJ2-1,TRBD2,many,TRBV4-2,TGTGCCAGCAGCCATGAATTGACTAGCGGGGGGCGGGATGAGCAGTTCTTC,CASSHELTSGGRDEQFF
TRBJ1-2,.,many,TRBV18,TGTGCCAGCTCACCAGAGGGACGGTATGGCTACACCTTC,CASSPEGRYGYTF
TRBJ1-5,.,few,TRBV6-5,TGTGCCAGCAGTTACTCTAAGTATGGCAATCAGCCCCAGCATTTT,CASSYSKYGNQPQHF
TRBJ2-5,.,few,TRBV19,TGTGCCAGTAGTATCGTGGAGGACCAAGAGACCCAGTACTTC,CASSIVEDQETQYF
TRBJ2-1,TRBD1,few,TRBV28,TGTGCCAGCAGTGGGGACAGAACCTACAATGAGCAGTTCTTC,CASSGDRTYNEQFF
TRBJ2-1,.,few,TRBV9,TGTGCCAGCAGCGTAGGCGCGGGTGGGAGTGAGCAGTTCTTC,CASSVGAGGSEQFF
TRBJ2-4,TRBD2,.,TRBV6-1,TGTGCCAGCAGAGGACTAGCGGGGGGGCGGGACATTCAGTACTTC,CASRGLAGGRDIQYF
TRBJ2-7,.,.,TRBV4-1,TGCGCCAGCAGCCAAGATCGGCAGGCCTACGAGCAGTACTTC,CASSQDRQAYEQYF
TRBJ2-1,TRBD2,.,TRBV18,TGTGCCAGCTCACCGGGAGAACCCGCCTGGGGGGGTGAGCAGTTCTTC,CASSPGEPAWGGEQFF
TRBJ1-2,.,.,TRBV24-1,TGTGCCACCAGTGATTCGTGGGAAACCTATGGCTACACCTTC,CATSDSWETYGYTF
TRBJ1-1,.,many,TRBV7-2,TGTGCCAGCAGCTTAGGGTCGGGGTTGAACACTGAAGCTTTCTTT,CASSLGSGLNTEAFF
TRBJ2-5,.,.,TRBV12-3/TRBV12-4,TGTGCCAGCAGTCCCCTCGGTCTAGAGACCCAGTACTTC,CASSPLGLETQYF
TRBJ1-1,TRBD1,few,TRBV25-1,TGTGCCAGCCCTGAAGGGGGCCGGGGAGGCCGTGCGAACACTGAAGCTTTCTTT,CASPEGGRGGRANTEAFF
TRBJ1-2,.,many,TRBV5-1,TGCGCCAGCAGCCCGGACACCTATGGCTACACCTTC,CASSPDTYGYTF
TRBJ2-5,.,few,TRBV4-2,TGTGCCAGCAGCCAAGTAACACAGCAAGAGACCCAGTACTTC,CASSQVTQQETQYF
TRBJ1-5,TRBD1,.,TRBV12-3/TRBV12-4,TGTGCCAGCAGCAGACAGGGGGTGGTGTCGCATTTT,CASSRQGVVSHF
TRBJ1-1,.,few,TRBV18,TGTGCCAGCTCCCTACTGGCAGGGTACTCGGCTTTCTTT,CASSLLAGYSAFF
TRBJ2-5,.,few,TRBV6-8,TGTGTCAGCAGCCCCTACACCGGACAAGAGACCCAGTACTTC,CVSSPYTGQETQYF
TRBJ2-7,.,.,TRBV20-1,TGCAGTGCTAGTGAAACTAGTCACGAGCAGTACTTC,CSASETSHEQYF
TRBJ2-7,TRBD1,many,TRBV29-1,TGCAGCGTCCGCGGGACAGGGGACTCCTACGAGCAGTACTTC,CSVRGTGDSYEQYF
TRBJ2-3,TRBD2,.,TRBV12-3/TRBV12-4,TGTGCCAGCAGTCCTAGGCGGGGGGCCGGAGATACGCAGTATTTT,CASSPRRGAGDTQYF
TRBJ2-1,TRBD2,many,TRBV6-1,TGTGCCAGCAGTCCGCAGCGGGGGTCCAGAGACAATGAGCAGTTCTTC,CASSPQRGSRDNEQFF
TRBJ1-2,.,many,TRBV6-2/TRBV6-3,TGTGCCAGCTGCAGGACAGTGGGAGCTAACTATGGCTACACCTTC,CASCRTVGANYGYTF
TRBJ2-3,.,many,TRBV20-1,TGCAGTGCCAGGACTCCCTATACGCAGTATTTT,CSARTPYTQYF
TRBJ2-1,.,.,TRBV30,TGTGCCTGGAGTAAGGGGGGTTCCTACAATGAGCAGTTCTTC,CAWSKGGSYNEQFF
TRBJ1-1,.,many,TRBV6-1,TGTGCCAGCTTTCGGGGCATGAACACTGAAGCTTTCTTT,CASFRGMNTEAFF
TRBJ2-3,TRBD2,many,TRBV11-1,TGTGCCAGCAGCTTGGAGGATAGCGGGGAGATCACAGATACGCAGTATTTT,CASSLEDSGEITDTQYF
TRBJ1-2,.,many,TRBV12-3/TRBV12-4,TGTGCCATTCCGACCCTTCCTAACTATGGCTACACCTTC,CAIPTLPNYGYTF
TRBJ1-3,.,few,TRBV6-1,TGTGCCAGCAGTGAGGGGCAGCCCTCTGGAAACACCATATATTTT,CASSEGQPSGNTIYF
TRBJ1-2,.,many,TRBV3-1,TGTGCCAGCAGCCAAGATCGGCCTGATGGCTACACCTTC,CASSQDRPDGYTF
TRBJ2-7,TRBD2,few,TRBV6-2/TRBV6-3,TGTGCCAGCAGTTATTATCCCGGGAGGGGAAACGAGCAGTACTTC,CASSYYPGRGNEQYF
TRBJ1-1,.,many,TRBV7-8,TGTGCCAGCAGCTTAGATGAGGGGAGAATCACTGAAGCTTTCTTT,CASSLDEGRITEAFF
TRBJ2-7,.,many,TRBV5-1,TGCGCCAGCAGCTTGGCGCAGGACCTCTACGAGCAGTACTTC,CASSLAQDLYEQYF
TRBJ1-4,TRBD1,few,TRBV6-2/TRBV6-3,TGTGCCAGCAGTTACGGGACAGGGGGAAAACTGTTTTTT,CASSYGTGGKLFF
TRBJ2-2,TRBD1,many,TRBV11-2,TGTGCCAGCAGCGCCCCCGGGACAGCGAACACCGGGGAGCTGTTTTTT,CASSAPGTANTGELFF
TRBJ1-5,.,.,TRBV19,TGTGCCAGTAGTATGAGTCTATATAGCAATCAGCCCCAGCATTTT,CASSMSLYSNQPQHF
TRBJ1-1,.,few,TRBV18,TGTGCCAGCTCAGGGGGGGACATCGCCTTCACTGAAGCTTTCTTT,CASSGGDIAFTEAFF
TRBJ1-1,.,few,TRBV7-9,TGTGCCAGCAGCCCATGGGACACACGCTTTGCTTTCTTT,CASSPWDTRFAFF
TRBJ2-7,.,few,TRBV5-1,TGCGCCAGCAGCTTGGGCTCAGCCTCCTGGGTCTCCTACGAGCAGTACTTC,CASSLGSASWVSYEQYF
TRBJ2-1,.,many,TRBV2,TGTGCCAGCAGTGTTTTTAGAGGCAATGAGCAGTTCTTC,CASSVFRGNEQFF